The 29 T cell receptor beta chains in this list originate from one sample, sequenced in a study of OX40 agonist ivuxolimab in advanced cancers. Assay: immunoSEQ multiplex PCR; the TCRdb copy retains only in-frame clones and omits some. The sample yields fewer than 85,000 clones, about nine tenths seen once. The sequenced sample was CD4+ or CD8+ T cells sorted from blood, obtained in a trial of the OX40 agonist ivuxolimab. These receptors originate from an adult with an advanced solid tumor such as melanoma, head and neck, liver or kidney cancer.

This clone showed up just once. The genes are TRBV27 and TRBJ2-1, with 12 bases fitting TRBD2. Germline V CDR1 and CDR2: MNHEY, SMNVEV (reference sequence). The CDR3 length is 21 residues. The trim removed 3 bases at V and 0 bases at J, leaving 15 bases unmatched. The CDR3 loop reads CASSFPTEGLAGPFSYNEQFF. The CDR3 nucleotides are TGTGCCAGCAGTTTTCCGACCGAGGGACTAGCGGGTCCCTTCTCCTACAATGAGCAGTTCTTC.

V and J are TRBV5-1 and TRBJ1-1, with 10 nucleotides matching TRBD1. The V gene end was trimmed by 0 bases and the J gene end by 0 bases; junction bases not matched to a gene: 2. Germline assignment: CDR1 SGHRS and CDR2 YFSETQ. This CDR3 spans 16 amino acids. Here the CDR3 reads CASSLGQGAMNTEAFF. CDR3 bases: TGCGCCAGCAGCTTGGGACAGGGGGCGATGAACACTGAAGCTTTCTTT. Variable domain in full (rest from reference TRBV5-1 and TRBJ1-1): KAGVTQTPRYLIKTRGQQVTLSCSPISGHRSVSWYQQTPGQGLQFLFEYFSETQRNKGNFPGRFSGRQFSNSRSEMNVSTLELGDSALYLCASSLGQGAMNTEAFFGQGTRLTVV.

In this sample, this clone turned up once. The chain has TRBV13 and TRBJ1-4; D is ambiguous. Germline V lookup: CDR1 PRHDT, CDR2 FYEKMQ (reference sequence). Trimming removed 5 bases at V and 5 bases at J, with 12 bases between. The CDR3 spans 14 residues. This chain's CDR3 is CASSPGRNNEKLFF. DNA of the CDR3: TGTGCCAGCAGCCCCGGGCGGAACAATGAAAAACTGTTTTTT.

The CDR3 DNA reads TGTGCCAGCAGCCAAACTACTTCCTACGAGCAGTACTTC. As protein: CASSQTTSYEQYF. The gene calls are TRBV6-5 and TRBJ2-7; no firm D call. The CDR3 contains 13 residues. The germline CDR1 and CDR2 sequences are MNHEY and SVGAGI. V was cut by 6 bases and J by 1 base, with 10 bases left in between.

The chain recombines TRBV28 with TRBJ2-7; 10 nucleotides match TRBD1. Germline lookup yields CDR1 MDHEN and CDR2 SYDVKM. The CDR3 runs 14 residues. Losses at the gene ends were 7 bases for V and 4 bases for J; bases not matched to a gene: 7. The CDR3 DNA sequence: TGTGCCAGCACCGACAGGGGGCTCTTATACGAGCAGTACTTC. It codes for CASTDRGLLYEQYF.

The chain has TRBV30 and TRBJ2-1; 7 positions agree with TRBD1. V lost 4 bases and J lost 2; bases outside the gene matches: 8. Germline assignment: CDR1 GTSNPN and CDR2 SVGIG (reference sequence). This CDR3 has 15 residues. The CDR3 nucleotides read TGTGCCTGGATTAGGGGGCTCCCTGCCTACAATGAGCAGTTCTTC. Translation gives CAWIRGLPAYNEQFF.

The chain has TRBV27 and TRBJ1-1; 7 positions agree with TRBD1. Germline CDR1 MNHEY, CDR2 SMNVEV (reference sequence). The CDR3 spans 15 residues. After removal of 7 bases from V and 1 base from J, the junction contained 9 bases not matched to a gene. CDR3 coding DNA: TGTGCCAGCAATAAAGCAGGGGGAAGGAACACTGAAGCTTTCTTT. It yields the protein CASNKAGGRNTEAFF.

The gene calls are TRBV27 and TRBJ2-7, with TRBD1 as a possible D gene (6 bases). Germline assignment: CDR1 MNHEY and CDR2 SMNVEV (reference sequence). The CDR3 has 16 amino acids. Trimming removed 0 bases from V and 4 bases from J, with 16 bases in between. CDR3 nucleotides: TGTGCCAGCAGTTTATCCCCGACAGGTGGATTGTACGAGCAGTACTTC. Encoded protein: CASSLSPTGGLYEQYF.

The chain couples TRBV7-9 to TRBJ2-7; 10 positions agree with TRBD2. This CDR3 is 14 amino acids long. V lost 2 bases to trimming and J lost 2 bases; unmatched junction nucleotides: 0. Germline CDR1 and CDR2: SEHNR and FQNEAQ (reference sequence). The CDR3 region has the DNA TGTGCCAGCAGCTTAACTAGCGGGACCTACGAGCAGTACTTC. As protein: CASSLTSGTYEQYF.

The chain employs TRBV28 and TRBJ2-5; no firm D call. V lost 4 bases and J lost 3, with 12 bases in between. CDR1 and CDR2 (germline): MDHEN, SYDVKM. The CDR3 consists of 14 residues. This chain's CDR3 is CASSSAAQKETQYF. CDR3 DNA sequence: TGTGCCAGCAGTTCTGCTGCCCAAAAAGAGACCCAGTACTTC.

This clone came up a few times. This rearrangement joins TRBV2 to TRBJ2-7, with TRBD2 identical over 8 bases. V lost 2 bases to trimming and J lost 6 bases; unmatched junction nucleotides: 6. Germline V CDR1 and CDR2: SNHLY, FYNNEI. This CDR3 has 14 residues. The CDR3, as DNA: TGTGCCAGCAGTGAACGCGGGGGGCGCATCGAGCAGTACTTC. Amino acid sequence: CASSERGGRIEQYF. Full variable domain (remainder filled in from reference TRBV2 and TRBJ2-7): EPEVTQTPSHQVTQMGQEVILRCVPISNHLYFYWYRQILGQKVEFLVSFYNNEISEKSEIFDDQFSVERPDGSNFTLKIRSTKLEDSAMYFCASSERGGRIEQYFGPGTRLTVT.

The chain recombines TRBV11-2 with TRBJ2-3; D is unresolved. Germline V CDR1 and CDR2: SGHAT, FQNNGV. The germline V and J ends were trimmed by 5 bases and 6 bases, with 6 bases remaining between them. The CDR3 extends over 11 amino acids. The CDR3 loop is CASSRTDTQYF. The DNA for the CDR3 is TGTGCCAGCAGCCGAACGGATACGCAGTATTTT.

The table lists this clone with a count of one. V usage is TRBV28 and J usage is TRBJ2-1; a possible D gene is TRBD1 (5 bases). Germline loops: CDR1 MDHEN, CDR2 SYDVKM. The CDR3 is 15 amino acids. The ends were cut back, 6 bases at V and 4 bases at J, with 16 bases in the middle. Written as DNA, the CDR3 is TGTGCCAGCAGCCCGATCGTAGGGGCTTACAATGAGCAGTTCTTC. It yields the protein CASSPIVGAYNEQFF.

V and J are TRBV7-9 and TRBJ1-1; D not resolved. Germline V CDR1 and CDR2: SEHNR, FQNEAQ (reference sequence). The CDR3 is 13 residues long. V lost 3 bases and J 5 bases, leaving 10 bases between the germline ends. The CDR3: CASSFDPATEAFF. The CDR3 DNA is TGTGCCAGCAGCTTCGATCCTGCAACTGAAGCTTTCTTT.

The chain has TRBV19 and TRBJ1-5; D is undetermined. Germline CDR1 LNHDA, CDR2 SQIVND (reference sequence). The CDR3 length is 12 residues. Trimming removed 6 bases from V and 7 bases from J, with 10 bases in between. The CDR3 loop reads CASRLGLQPQHF. The CDR3 DNA follows: TGTGCCAGTAGACTGGGATTGCAGCCCCAGCATTTT.

The chain uses TRBV5-1 and TRBJ2-3; no clear D gene. The germline V gene encodes CDR1 SGHRS and CDR2 YFSETQ. This CDR3 has 11 amino acids. V shed 6 bases and J shed 4 bases, with 6 bases lying between them. In DNA form, the CDR3 reads TGCGCCAGCAAGGGCTCAGATACGCAGTATTTT. Amino acids: CASKGSDTQYF.

Only one count was recorded for this clone. The chain combines TRBV7-9 with TRBJ2-4, with 14 bases fitting TRBD2. The CDR3 has 17 residues. The germline gives CDR1 SEHNR, CDR2 FQNEAQ (reference sequence). The ends lost 8 bases at V and 5 bases at J; junction bases unmatched: 11. The CDR3 region has the DNA TGTGCCAGCGCAACGACTAGCGGGGGGGCCGTCCAAAACATTCAGTACTTC. As protein: CASATTSGGAVQNIQYF.

The chain's CDR3 is CASSPGTSGSYEQFF. The CDR3 DNA follows: TGTGCCAGCAGCCCCGGGACTAGCGGGAGCTATGAGCAGTTCTTC. The chain recombines TRBV11-2 with TRBJ2-1; 14 bases match TRBD2. The CDR3 is made up of 15 amino acids. From germline, CDR1 is SGHAT and CDR2 FQNNGV. Trimming at V came to 5 bases and at J to 8 bases, leaving 5 bases not matched to a gene.

DNA of the CDR3: TGTGCCAGCAGCCAAGATCGGTTGAGAGGGAGCTCCTACAATGAGCAGTTCTTC. Residues: CASSQDRLRGSSYNEQFF. This rearrangement joins TRBV14 to TRBJ2-1, with D tentatively TRBD2 (5 bases). The CDR3 totals 18 residues. The germline V and J ends were trimmed by 0 bases and 0 bases, with 15 bases remaining between them. Germline V gene sequence: CDR1 SGHDN, CDR2 FVKESK.

This clone was counted once. The chain is built from TRBV18 and TRBJ2-1, with 8 positions matching TRBD2. Looked up from germline, CDR1 is KGHSH and CDR2 is LQKENI. With 2 bases clipped from V and 8 bases from J, the junction kept 14 bases outside the gene matches. The CDR3 is 17 residues long. This CDR3 reads CASSPIVREGQVDEQFF. The CDR3 nucleotides read TGTGCCAGCTCACCAATCGTTCGGGAGGGCCAGGTGGATGAGCAGTTCTTC.

The rearrangement joins TRBV10-2 to TRBJ2-2; D ambiguous. This CDR3 comprises 12 residues. The V gene lost 6 bases and the J gene lost 3 bases, with 5 bases spanning the gap. Germline values: CDR1 WSHSY, CDR2 SAAADI. This CDR3 is CASRVDTGELFF. CDR3 coding DNA: TGCGCCAGCAGGGTTGACACCGGGGAGCTGTTTTTT.

The V gene is TRBV19, the J gene TRBJ2-2; 8 nucleotides align to TRBD2. With V trimmed by 5 bases and J by 3 bases, 8 bases remained unmatched. Germline V lookup: CDR1 LNHDA, CDR2 SQIVND (reference sequence). The CDR3 consists of 16 residues. The CDR3: CASSPREGSYTGELFF. The DNA for the CDR3 is TGTGCCAGTAGTCCCCGGGAGGGGTCTTACACCGGGGAGCTGTTTTTT.

CDR3 residues: CASSQGRISGGSAYNSPLHF. The CDR3, as DNA: TGTGCCAGCAGCCAAGGTCGGATCTCTGGAGGCAGCGCTTATAATTCACCCCTCCACTTT. The chain has TRBV14 and TRBJ1-6; D unclear. Trimming pared 1 base from V and 4 bases from J, leaving 23 bases between. CDR1 and CDR2 (germline): SGHDN, FVKESK. The CDR3 has 20 residues.

This clone was recorded only once. The chain uses TRBV29-1 and TRBJ2-7; 7 nucleotides line up with TRBD2. The CDR3 loop spans 15 amino acids. Germline lookup yields CDR1 SQVTM and CDR2 ANQGSEA. V gave up 4 bases and J gave up 1 base; unmatched junction bases: 10. CDR3 bases: TGCAGCGTTGTGGGGGGGGAGCAGGCGTCCTACGAGCAGTACTTC. This translates into CSVVGGEQASYEQYF.

The chain employs TRBV10-1 and TRBJ2-5, with D unresolved. The CDR3 is made up of 14 amino acids. V lost 0 bases to trimming and J lost 5 bases, with 10 bases between them. CDR1 WNHNN and CDR2 SYGVQD come from the germline V gene (reference sequence). CDR3 in amino acids: CASSESMGWETQYF. CDR3 sequence (DNA): TGCGCCAGCAGTGAGTCGATGGGGTGGGAGACCCAGTACTTC.

This chain uses TRBV9 with TRBJ1-3; no reliable D call. The germline V gene has CDR1 SGDLS and CDR2 YYNGEE. There are 15 residues in the CDR3. The V end lost 1 base, the J end lost 0 bases, and 8 bases lay between the germline ends. The CDR3 DNA is TGTGCCAGCAGCGTATCGGGGTACTCTGGAAACACCATATATTTT. This codes for CASSVSGYSGNTIYF. The variable domain in full, completed from reference TRBV9 and TRBJ1-3, reads DSGVTQTPKHLITATGQRVTLRCSPRSGDLSVYWYQQSLDQGLQFLIQYYNGEERAKGNILERFSAQQFPDLHSELNLSSLELGDSALYFCASSVSGYSGNTIYFGEGSWLTVV.

This chain joins TRBV5-6 and TRBJ1-5; D ambiguous. In germline, CDR1 is SGHDT, CDR2 YYEEEE. V was shortened by 0 bases and J by 4 bases, with 5 bases between the two germline ends. The CDR3 totals 13 residues. The CDR3 sequence: CASSLGSNQPQHF. CDR3 in DNA: TGTGCCAGCAGCTTGGGGTCTAATCAGCCCCAGCATTTT.

This chain joins TRBV6-4 and TRBJ2-1; D may be TRBD1 or TRBD2 (5 bases each). In germline, CDR1 is MRHNA, CDR2 SNTAGT. CDR3 size: 13 residues. V was trimmed by 6 bases and J by 8 bases, leaving 14 bases between them. CDR3 sequence reads: CASSGTLFDEQFF. The CDR3 region has the DNA TGTGCCAGCAGCGGGACCCTTTTCGATGAGCAGTTCTTC.

The chain couples TRBV19 to TRBJ2-7, with 7 bases identical to TRBD2. The CDR3 covers 19 residues. Germline trimming cut 4 bases from V and 3 bases from J; bases unmatched to any gene: 21. Germline assignment: CDR1 LNHDA and CDR2 SQIVND (reference sequence). CDR3 in DNA: TGTGCCAGTAGTACTGGACTAGTCTTTAATCGGAAGCGACTCTACGAGCAGTACTTC. Amino acid sequence: CASSTGLVFNRKRLYEQYF. Variable domain in full (rest from reference TRBV19 and TRBJ2-7): DGGITQSPKYLFRKEGQNVTLSCEQNLNHDAMYWYRQDPGQGLRLIYYSQIVNDFQKGDIAEGYSVSREKKESFPLTVTSAQKNPTAFYLCASSTGLVFNRKRLYEQYFGPGTRLTVT.